The 24 T cell receptor beta chains listed next were all sequenced from one sample in a study of blood T cell repertoires in COVID-19. The data were produced by immunoSEQ multiplex PCR, yet TCRdb's version contains in-frame clones alone and is incomplete. This sample yields about 140,000 clones, of which 80% to 90% are seen a single time; 9.5% to 11% belongs to the top ten. What was sequenced was peripheral blood. Receptors originate from an elderly woman with acute or convalescent COVID-19.

CDR3 loop: CASSLLGGAGNTIYF. For the CDR3, the DNA is TGCGCCAGCAGCTTGCTAGGGGGTGCTGGAAACACCATATATTTT. The chain couples TRBV5-1 to TRBJ1-3, with D tentatively TRBD1 (6 bases). The CDR3 sequence is 15 residues long. V lost 1 base and J 2 bases, leaving 10 bases between the germline ends. Germline CDR1 SGHRS, CDR2 YFSETQ.

This clone was counted between two and nine times. V usage is TRBV6-5 and J usage is TRBJ1-4; 7 positions match TRBD1. CDR1 MNHEY and CDR2 SVGAGI come from the germline V gene. The CDR3 length is 14 residues. The ends lost 8 bases at V and 4 bases at J; junction bases unmatched: 7. CDR3 in DNA: TGTGCCAGCCACCCGACAGGGCTTAATGAAAAACTGTTTTTT. Encoded protein: CASHPTGLNEKLFF.

In this sample, this clone turned up once. The chain couples TRBV11-3 to TRBJ2-2; 8 bases line up with TRBD1. Germline V CDR1 and CDR2: SGHNT, YENEEA. The CDR3 is 16 residues long. V lost 2 bases, J lost 1 base, and 3 bases stayed unmatched. In DNA, the CDR3 is TGTGCCAGCAGCTTACCCGGGACAGGGAACACCGGGGAGCTGTTTTTT. This encodes CASSLPGTGNTGELFF.

The chain is built from TRBV7-9 and TRBJ1-1; the D is unclear. V lost 5 bases and J lost 2, with 6 bases in between. The CDR3 has 12 residues. Looked up from germline, CDR1 is SEHNR and CDR2 is FQNEAQ (reference sequence). In DNA form, the CDR3 reads TGTGCCAGCAGCCGTTATAACACTGAAGCTTTCTTT. Translating it yields CASSRYNTEAFF.

The CDR3 reads CASIPGQGFLNTEAFF. The CDR3 DNA sequence: TGTGCCAGCATCCCTGGACAGGGATTCCTTAACACTGAAGCTTTCTTT. The V call is TRBV7-9, the J call TRBJ1-1; 8 nucleotides align to TRBD1. The trim removed 7 bases at V and 2 bases at J, leaving 12 bases unmatched. Germline CDR1 and CDR2: SEHNR and FQNEAQ (reference sequence). The CDR3 covers 16 residues.

This chain joins TRBV7-2 and TRBJ2-1; 8 nucleotides match TRBD1. V gave up 2 bases and J gave up 5 bases; unmatched junction bases: 8. The CDR3 is made up of 16 amino acids. Looked up from germline, CDR1 is SGHTA and CDR2 is FQGNSA. DNA of the CDR3: TGTGCCAGCAGCTTACTGTGGACAGGGAGTCACAATGAGCAGTTCTTC. Protein product: CASSLLWTGSHNEQFF.

V gene TRBV6-4 combines with J gene TRBJ1-2; D may be TRBD1 (6 bases). The CDR3 runs to 14 residues. The V and J ends lost 3 bases and 6 bases respectively, with 14 bases between them. Germline V gives CDR1 MRHNA, CDR2 SNTAGT. The DNA for the CDR3 is TGTGCCAGCAGTGAGAACCACAGGGACAATGGCTACACCTTC. This sequence encodes CASSENHRDNGYTF.

The rearrangement links TRBV4-2 to TRBJ2-5; 9 nucleotides agree with TRBD2. J was trimmed by 4 bases and V by 0 bases; bases with no gene match: 9. CDR1 and CDR2 from the germline V gene are LGHNA and YNFKEQ. CDR3 length: 17 amino acids. The CDR3 nucleotides are TGTGCCAGCAGCCAAGATTCGGGGCTAGCGGGGCGAGAGACCCAGTACTTC. Protein product: CASSQDSGLAGRETQYF.

The V gene is TRBV7-9, the J gene TRBJ1-1; no clear D gene. The CDR3 is 12 residues long. V was trimmed by 4 bases and J by 0 bases, leaving 3 bases between them. In germline, CDR1 is SEHNR, CDR2 FQNEAQ (reference sequence). CDR3 loop: CASSSVNTEAFF. The CDR3 DNA follows: TGTGCCAGCAGCTCCGTGAACACTGAAGCTTTCTTT. Filled out from reference TRBV7-9 and TRBJ1-1, the complete variable domain reads DTGVSQNPRHKITKRGQNVTFRCDPISEHNRLYWYRQTLGQGPEFLTYFQNEAQLEKSRLLSDRFSAERPKGSFSTLEIQRTEQGDSAMYLCASSSVNTEAFFGQGTRLTVV.

The chain is built from TRBV6-5 and TRBJ2-5, with 13 bases matching TRBD2. The germline CDR1 and CDR2 sequences are MNHEY and SVGAGI. Trimming cost V 4 bases and J 0 bases; bases outside gene matches: 2. The CDR3 sequence is 16 residues long. The CDR3 sequence: CASSSTSGGYQETQYF. As DNA, the CDR3 is TGTGCCAGCAGTTCGACTAGCGGGGGGTACCAAGAGACCCAGTACTTC.

The gene calls are TRBV14 and TRBJ1-3, with a weak D call TRBD1 (6 bases). Trimming left V 4 bases short and J 4 bases short, with 14 bases between. The CDR3 has 15 amino acids. Germline V gene data show CDR1 as SGHDN and CDR2 as FVKESK. The CDR3 nucleotides read TGTGCCAGCAGCCGGGGACATTTAAGGGGAAACACCATATATTTT. As protein: CASSRGHLRGNTIYF. The variable domain in full, completed from reference TRBV14 and TRBJ1-3, reads EAGVTQFPSHSVIEKGQTVTLRCDPISGHDNLYWYRRVMGKEIKFLLHFVKESKQDESGMPNNRFLAERTGGTYSTLKVQPAELEDSGVYFCASSRGHLRGNTIYFGEGSWLTVV.

V and J are TRBV11-2 and TRBJ1-1, with D tentatively TRBD1 (5 bases). The germline CDR1 and CDR2 sequences are SGHAT and FQNNGV. Deletions cut 4 bases from V and 0 bases from J, with 9 bases between. The CDR3 loop spans 14 amino acids. Here the CDR3 DNA reads TGTGCCAGCAGCTCCAGGGACTTGAACACTGAAGCTTTCTTT. As protein: CASSSRDLNTEAFF.

CDR3 bases: TGTGCCAGCTCACCAGCCGCAGGAAGCTCTGGAAACACCATATATTTT. Encoded protein: CASSPAAGSSGNTIYF. J is TRBJ1-3 and V is TRBV18; no reliable D call. Trimming removed 2 bases at V and 0 bases at J, with 11 bases between. CDR3 length equals 16 residues. Looked up from germline, CDR1 is KGHSH and CDR2 is LQKENI. The variable domain in full, with the rest retrieved from reference TRBV18 and TRBJ1-3, is NAGVMQNPRHLVRRRGQEARLRCSPMKGHSHVYWYRQLPEEGLKFMVYLQKENIIDESGMPKERFSAEFPKEGPSILRIQQVVRGDSAAYFCASSPAAGSSGNTIYFGEGSWLTVV.

The genes are TRBV7-8 and TRBJ2-7; 9 nucleotides match TRBD1. CDR3 length equals 15 residues. J lost 1 base, V lost 2 bases, and 3 bases had no gene match. Germline CDR1 reads SGHVS; CDR2 reads FQNEAQ. CDR3 sequence: CASSLRDRASYEQYF. The CDR3, as DNA: TGTGCCAGCAGCTTAAGGGACAGGGCTTCCTACGAGCAGTACTTC.

The chain carries TRBV5-4 and TRBJ1-2; unclear D gene. Germline assignment: CDR1 SGHNT and CDR2 YYREEE (reference sequence). The CDR3 runs to 12 residues. The V and J ends lost 3 bases and 4 bases respectively, with 7 bases between them. The CDR3 here is CASSSHSYGYTF. CDR3 DNA sequence: TGTGCCAGCAGCTCCCATTCCTATGGCTACACCTTC.

The V gene is TRBV5-1, the J gene TRBJ1-1; D is perhaps TRBD1 (5 bases). Trimming cost V 3 bases and J 3 bases, with 18 bases left between them. From germline, CDR1 is SGHRS and CDR2 YFSETQ. This CDR3 has 16 residues. This CDR3 is CASSSHVGRGYTEAFF. The CDR3 DNA reads as TGCGCCAGCAGCTCCCATGTGGGGAGGGGCTACACTGAAGCTTTCTTT.

This clone was seen a single time. The rearrangement joins TRBV2 to TRBJ1-1; D gene ambiguous. The V end lost 0 bases, the J end lost 3 bases, and 5 bases lay between the germline ends. In germline, CDR1 is SNHLY, CDR2 FYNNEI. The CDR3 totals 13 residues. Here the CDR3 reads CASSEAADTEAFF. DNA for the CDR3: TGTGCCAGCAGTGAAGCGGCCGACACTGAAGCTTTCTTT.

The chain couples TRBV5-1 to TRBJ2-7; 9 bases are shared with TRBD1. V shed 4 bases and J 1 base; nucleotides not matched to a gene: 6. CDR1 is SGHRS, CDR2 YFSETQ, per germline. There are 15 residues in the CDR3. In DNA form, the CDR3 reads TGCGCCAGCAGCCCCGCCGGGACAGGGTCCTACGAGCAGTACTTC. It encodes CASSPAGTGSYEQYF.

The chain recombines TRBV7-9 with TRBJ1-4; 9 bases match TRBD1. The V gene end was trimmed by 5 bases and the J gene end by 8 bases; junction bases not matched to a gene: 3. CDR1 and CDR2 (germline): SEHNR, FQNEAQ (reference sequence). CDR3 length equals 13 residues. CDR3 DNA sequence: TGTGCCAGCAGCCCGGGACAGGGCGAAAAACTGTTTTTT. It translates to CASSPGQGEKLFF.

The gene calls are TRBV30 and TRBJ2-7; TRBD1 matches at 11 bases. The CDR3 has 16 residues. J lost 2 bases, V lost 7 bases, and 13 bases had no gene match. Germline values: CDR1 GTSNPN, CDR2 SVGIG (reference sequence). The CDR3 nucleotides are TGTGCCTACCGGGACAGGGGGATTTTGGGTCCCTACGAGCAGTACTTC. This sequence encodes CAYRDRGILGPYEQYF.

The chain combines TRBV3-1 (or the pseudogene TRBV3-2) with TRBJ1-2; D is unresolved. The V end was cut by 4 bases, the J end by 8 bases, with 20 bases between. The CDR3 totals 15 residues. Per germline, CDR1 LGHDT and CDR2 YNNKEL (reference sequence). The CDR3 spells CASSRAPVAGRGYTF. The CDR3 DNA reads as TGTGCCAGCAGCCGGGCTCCGGTAGCGGGAAGGGGCTACACCTTC.

V usage is TRBV4-3 and J usage is TRBJ2-5; a weak D match, TRBD1 (6 bases). From germline, CDR1 is LGHNA and CDR2 YSLEER. V was pared by 0 bases and J by 5 bases, with 16 bases between. CDR3 length: 16 residues. Here the CDR3 DNA reads TGCGCCAGCAGCCAAGATCCCGGCAGGGGATTGGAGACCCAGTACTTC. Translation: CASSQDPGRGLETQYF.

This clone was seen only a few times. The chain has TRBV7-3 and TRBJ2-2; TRBD1 aligns across 7 bases. With 5 bases clipped from V and 4 bases from J, the junction kept 7 bases outside the gene matches. The V gene's germline CDR1 is SGHTA and CDR2 FQGTGA. The CDR3 totals 15 residues. The CDR3 sequence: CASSPDRVGTGELFF. CDR3 DNA sequence: TGTGCCAGCAGCCCTGACAGGGTAGGCACCGGGGAGCTGTTTTTT.

This chain connects TRBV5-1 to TRBJ2-3; the D is unclear. The CDR3 sequence is 17 residues long. Trimming shortened V by 4 bases and J by 0 bases, and 18 bases separated the two germline ends. Germline V lookup: CDR1 SGHRS, CDR2 YFSETQ. The CDR3 sequence: CASSLIPTATSTDTQYF. In DNA, the CDR3 is TGCGCCAGCAGCCTTATCCCGACTGCCACAAGCACAGATACGCAGTATTTT.